The T cell receptor beta chain described here comes from a study of identical twins. Study-wide findings and caveats: Weaker excess twin sharing was observed in beta out-of-frame sequences.

This clonotype was observed many times. Its antigen is undetermined. Trimming removed 6 bases at V and 6 bases at J, with 11 bases between. CDR3 length: 13 amino acids. MiXCR was run by TCRdb on the 5' RACE reads, yielding one entry per CDR3 protein. Of fewer than 350,000 distinct CDR3 sequences in the sample, roughly 8.6% were seen once. The data were also submitted as part of a second study, on yellow fever vaccine responses in identical twins.

The sequence was collected from a woman between 18 and 29 years old in good health. The V and J genes are TRBV12-3 or TRBV12-4 and TRBJ2-2; D is perhaps TRBD1 (6 bases). Sequenced: memory (CD45RO+) T cells sorted from blood. The CDR3 nucleotides are TGTGCCAGCAGCACCGGACAGTCCGGGGAGCTGTTTTTT. Its protein is CASSTGQSGELFF.